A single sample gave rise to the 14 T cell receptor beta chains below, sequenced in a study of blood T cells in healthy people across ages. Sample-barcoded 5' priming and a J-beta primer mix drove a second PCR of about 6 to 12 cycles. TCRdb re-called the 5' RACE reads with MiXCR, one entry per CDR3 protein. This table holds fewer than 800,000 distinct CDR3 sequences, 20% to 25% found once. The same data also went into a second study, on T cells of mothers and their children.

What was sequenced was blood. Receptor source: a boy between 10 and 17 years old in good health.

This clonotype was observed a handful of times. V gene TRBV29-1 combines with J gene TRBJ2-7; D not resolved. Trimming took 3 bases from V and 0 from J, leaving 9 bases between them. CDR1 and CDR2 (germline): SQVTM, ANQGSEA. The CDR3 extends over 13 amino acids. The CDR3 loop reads CSVDHGSSYEQYF. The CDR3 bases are TGCAGCGTTGACCATGGCAGCTCCTACGAGCAGTACTTC.

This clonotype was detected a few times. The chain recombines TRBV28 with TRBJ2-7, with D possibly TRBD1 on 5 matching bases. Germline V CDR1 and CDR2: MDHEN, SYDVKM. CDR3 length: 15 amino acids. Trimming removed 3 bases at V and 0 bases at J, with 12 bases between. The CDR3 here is CASSLGLLSSYEQYF. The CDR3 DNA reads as TGTGCCAGCAGTTTGGGGCTCCTTAGCTCCTACGAGCAGTACTTC.

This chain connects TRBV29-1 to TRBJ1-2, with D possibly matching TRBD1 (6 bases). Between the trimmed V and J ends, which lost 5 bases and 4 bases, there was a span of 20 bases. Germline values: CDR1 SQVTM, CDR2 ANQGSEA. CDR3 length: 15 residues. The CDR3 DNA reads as TGCAGCGTTTCTAACTCGCTGGACAGAGTCTATGGCTACACCTTC. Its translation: CSVSNSLDRVYGYTF.

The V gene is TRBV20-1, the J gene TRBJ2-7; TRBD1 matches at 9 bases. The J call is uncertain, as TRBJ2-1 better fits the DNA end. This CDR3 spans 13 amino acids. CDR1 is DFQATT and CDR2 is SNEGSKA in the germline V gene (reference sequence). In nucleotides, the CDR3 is TGCAGTGTGTGGGTAGCGGACAGGGGTGCGCAGTTCTTC. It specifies CSVWVADRGAQFF.

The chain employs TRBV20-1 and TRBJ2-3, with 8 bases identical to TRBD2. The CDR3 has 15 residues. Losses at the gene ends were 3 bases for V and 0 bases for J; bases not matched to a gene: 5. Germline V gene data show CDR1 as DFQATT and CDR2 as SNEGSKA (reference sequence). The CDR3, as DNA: TGCAGTGCTAGGGCGGAGCGGGGGAGCACAGATACGCAGTATTTT. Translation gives CSARAERGSTDTQYF.

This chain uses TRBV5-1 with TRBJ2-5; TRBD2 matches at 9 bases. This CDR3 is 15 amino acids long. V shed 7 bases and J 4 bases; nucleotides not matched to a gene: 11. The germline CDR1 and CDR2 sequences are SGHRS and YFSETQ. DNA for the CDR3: TGCGCCAGCGGCACCTTAGCGGGGGTAGGAGAGACCCAGTACTTC. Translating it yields CASGTLAGVGETQYF.

CDR3 in amino acids: CASSAGVVETQYF. As DNA, the CDR3 is TGTGCCAGCAGCGCGGGAGTCGTAGAGACCCAGTACTTC. This chain uses TRBV5-5 with TRBJ2-5; 7 bases match TRBD2. This CDR3 spans 13 amino acids. J lost 4 bases, V lost 4 bases, and 4 bases had no gene match. Germline CDR1 and CDR2: SGHKS and YYEKEE (reference sequence).

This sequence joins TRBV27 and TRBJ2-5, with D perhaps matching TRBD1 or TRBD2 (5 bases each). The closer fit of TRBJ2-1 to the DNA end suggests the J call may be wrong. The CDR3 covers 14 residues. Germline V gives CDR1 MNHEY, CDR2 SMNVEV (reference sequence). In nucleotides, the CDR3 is TGTGCCAGCAGTTTGGGGACCAGTCACAATGAGCAGTTCTTC. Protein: CASSLGTSHNEQFF.

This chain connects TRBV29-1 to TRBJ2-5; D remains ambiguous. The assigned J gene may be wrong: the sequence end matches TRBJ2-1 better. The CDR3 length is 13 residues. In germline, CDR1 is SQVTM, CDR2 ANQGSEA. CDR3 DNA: TGCAGCGTTGAAGATCTTCGCCTGGGCGAGCAGTTCTTC. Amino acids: CSVEDLRLGEQFF.

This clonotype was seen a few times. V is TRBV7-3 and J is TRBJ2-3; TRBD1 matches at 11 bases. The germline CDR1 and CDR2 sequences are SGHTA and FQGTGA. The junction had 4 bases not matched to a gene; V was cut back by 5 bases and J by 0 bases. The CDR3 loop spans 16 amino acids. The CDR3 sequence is CASSGDRGASTDTQYF. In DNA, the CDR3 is TGTGCCAGCAGCGGGGACAGGGGGGCTAGCACAGATACGCAGTATTTT.

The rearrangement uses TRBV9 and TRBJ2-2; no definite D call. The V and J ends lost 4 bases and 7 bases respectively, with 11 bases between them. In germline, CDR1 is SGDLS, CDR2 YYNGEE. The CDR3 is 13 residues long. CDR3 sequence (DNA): TGTGCCAGCAGCCCAGAAAAATTCGGGGAGCTGTTTTTT. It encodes CASSPEKFGELFF.

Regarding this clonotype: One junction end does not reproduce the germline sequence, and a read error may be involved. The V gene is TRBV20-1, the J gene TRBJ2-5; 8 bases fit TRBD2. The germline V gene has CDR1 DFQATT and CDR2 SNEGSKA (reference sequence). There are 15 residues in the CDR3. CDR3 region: CSAYDGGTSVYEQYF. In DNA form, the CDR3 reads TGCAGTGCGTACGACGGAGGGACTAGTGTCTACGAGCAGTATTTC.

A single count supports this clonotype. The CDR3 here is CSARASGRDYNEQFF. The CDR3 DNA reads as TGCAGTGCTAGAGCTAGCGGGAGGGACTACAATGAGCAGTTCTTC. The V call is TRBV20-1, the J call TRBJ2-5, with 12 bases identical to TRBD2. The J call may not be correct, given that the DNA end is closer to TRBJ2-1. This CDR3 spans 15 amino acids. Germline CDR1 is DFQATT and CDR2 is SNEGSKA (reference sequence).

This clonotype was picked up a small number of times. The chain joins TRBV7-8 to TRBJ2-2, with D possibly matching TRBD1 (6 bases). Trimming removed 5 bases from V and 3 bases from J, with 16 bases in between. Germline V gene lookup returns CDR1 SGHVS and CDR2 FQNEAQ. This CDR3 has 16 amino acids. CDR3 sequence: CASSPEMGADTGELFF. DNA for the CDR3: TGTGCCAGCAGCCCGGAGATGGGGGCTGACACCGGGGAGCTGTTTTTT. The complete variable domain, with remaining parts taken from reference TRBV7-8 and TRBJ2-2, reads GAGVSQSPRYKVAKRGQDVALRCDPISGHVSLFWYQQALGQGPEFLTYFQNEAQLDKSGLPSDRFFAERPEGSVSTLKIQRTQQEDSAVYLCASSPEMGADTGELFFGEGSRLTVL.